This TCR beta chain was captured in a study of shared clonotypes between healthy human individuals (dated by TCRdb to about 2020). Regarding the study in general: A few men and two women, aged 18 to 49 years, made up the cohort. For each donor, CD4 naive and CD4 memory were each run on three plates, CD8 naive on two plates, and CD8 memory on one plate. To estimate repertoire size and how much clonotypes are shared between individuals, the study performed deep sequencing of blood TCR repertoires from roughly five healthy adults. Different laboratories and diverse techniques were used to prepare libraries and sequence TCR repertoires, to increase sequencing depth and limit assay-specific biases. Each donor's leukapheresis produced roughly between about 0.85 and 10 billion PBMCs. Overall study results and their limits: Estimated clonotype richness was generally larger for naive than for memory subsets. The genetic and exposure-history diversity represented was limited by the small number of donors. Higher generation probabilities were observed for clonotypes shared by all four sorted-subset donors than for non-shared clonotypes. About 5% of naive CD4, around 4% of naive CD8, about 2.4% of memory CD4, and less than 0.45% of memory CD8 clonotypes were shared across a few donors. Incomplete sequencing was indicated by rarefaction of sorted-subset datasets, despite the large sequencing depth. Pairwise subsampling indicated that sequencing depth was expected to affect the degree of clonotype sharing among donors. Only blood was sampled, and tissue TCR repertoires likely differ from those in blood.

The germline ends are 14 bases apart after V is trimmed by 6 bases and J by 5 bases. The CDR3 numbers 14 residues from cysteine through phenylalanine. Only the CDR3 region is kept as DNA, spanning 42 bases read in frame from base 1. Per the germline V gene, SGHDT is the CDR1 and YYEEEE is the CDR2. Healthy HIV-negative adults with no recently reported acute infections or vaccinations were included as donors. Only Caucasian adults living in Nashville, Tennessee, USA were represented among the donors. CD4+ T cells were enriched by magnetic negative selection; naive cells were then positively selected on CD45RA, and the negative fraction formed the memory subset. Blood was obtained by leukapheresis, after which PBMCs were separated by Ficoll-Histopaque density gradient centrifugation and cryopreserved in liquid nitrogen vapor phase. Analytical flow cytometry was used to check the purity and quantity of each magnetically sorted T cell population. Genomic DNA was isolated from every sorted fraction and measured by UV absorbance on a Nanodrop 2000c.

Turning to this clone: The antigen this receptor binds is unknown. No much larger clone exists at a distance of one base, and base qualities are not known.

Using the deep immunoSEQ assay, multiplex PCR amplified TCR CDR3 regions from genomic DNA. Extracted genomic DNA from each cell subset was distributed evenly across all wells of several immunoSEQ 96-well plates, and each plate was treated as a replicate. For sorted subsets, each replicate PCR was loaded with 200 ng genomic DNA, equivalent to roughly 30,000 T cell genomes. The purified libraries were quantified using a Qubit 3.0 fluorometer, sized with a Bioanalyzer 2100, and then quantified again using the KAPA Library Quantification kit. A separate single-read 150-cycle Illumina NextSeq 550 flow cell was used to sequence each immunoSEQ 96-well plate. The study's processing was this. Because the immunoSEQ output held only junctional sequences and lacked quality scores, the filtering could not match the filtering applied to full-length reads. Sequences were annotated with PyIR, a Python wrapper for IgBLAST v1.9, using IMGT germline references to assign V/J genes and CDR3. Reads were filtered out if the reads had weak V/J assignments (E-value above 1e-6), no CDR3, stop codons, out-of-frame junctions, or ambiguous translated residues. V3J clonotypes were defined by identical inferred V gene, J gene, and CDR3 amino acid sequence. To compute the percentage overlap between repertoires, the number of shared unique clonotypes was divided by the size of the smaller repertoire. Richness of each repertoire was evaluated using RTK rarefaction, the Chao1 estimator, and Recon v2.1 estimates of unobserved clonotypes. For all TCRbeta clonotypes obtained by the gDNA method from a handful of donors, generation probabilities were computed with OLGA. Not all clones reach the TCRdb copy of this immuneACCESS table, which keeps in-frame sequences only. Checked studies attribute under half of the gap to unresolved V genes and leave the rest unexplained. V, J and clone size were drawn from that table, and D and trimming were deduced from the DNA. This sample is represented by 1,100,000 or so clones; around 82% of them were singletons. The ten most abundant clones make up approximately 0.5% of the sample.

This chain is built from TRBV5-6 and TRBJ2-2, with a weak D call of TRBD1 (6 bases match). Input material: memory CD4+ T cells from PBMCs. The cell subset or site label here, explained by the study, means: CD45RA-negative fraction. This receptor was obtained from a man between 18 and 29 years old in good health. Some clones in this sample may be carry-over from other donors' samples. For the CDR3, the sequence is CASMIRGGTGELFF. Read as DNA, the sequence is TGTGCCAGCATGATCAGGGGCGGAACCGGGGAGCTGTTTTTT.